The 20 T cell receptor beta chains below all came from one sample that was sequenced in a study of prognosis after radiotherapy for stage I lung cancer. Genomic DNA yielded TCR beta CDR3, amplified by two-round multiplex PCR. Every TRBV and TRBJ gene had its own specific primer in first-round PCR. In TCRdb, the multiplex PCR reads were re-called with MiXCR into one record per CDR3 protein. In the table there are some 35,000 distinct CDR3 sequences, approximately 35% of which are singletons. Source: PBMCs, taken before or after stereotactic body radiation therapy (not recorded which). The receptors originated from a donor aged 50 or older with non-small cell lung cancer.

This clonotype occurred many times. The V gene is TRBV19, the J gene TRBJ1-3, with D perhaps TRBD1 (6 bases). Germline V lookup: CDR1 LNHDA, CDR2 SQIVND (reference sequence). Trimming removed 5 bases at V and 1 base at J, with 12 bases between. This CDR3 contains 15 residues. The CDR3 DNA reads as TGTGCCAGTAGTCTCGGACAGATTTCTGGAAACACCATATATTTT. As protein: CASSLGQISGNTIYF. Full variable domain (rest looked up from reference TRBV19 and TRBJ1-3): DGGITQSPKYLFRKEGQNVTLSCEQNLNHDAMYWYRQDPGQGLRLIYYSQIVNDFQKGDIAEGYSVSREKKESFPLTVTSAQKNPTAFYLCASSLGQISGNTIYFGEGSWLTVV.

The chain joins TRBV6-5 to TRBJ1-5; D is ambiguous. CDR1 MNHEY and CDR2 SVGAGI come from the germline V gene. Trimming took off 2 bases at V and 2 bases at J, with 7 bases between the two ends. The CDR3 has 14 amino acids. The CDR3 nucleotides read TGTGCCAGCAGTTACGCGAATGGCAATCAGCCCCAGCATTTT. Translation: CASSYANGNQPQHF.

This clonotype was observed many times. This chain uses TRBV29-1 with TRBJ1-2; D is unclear. Germline V gene sequence: CDR1 SQVTM, CDR2 ANQGSEA. The CDR3 is 13 amino acids. V was trimmed by 4 bases and J by 6 bases, leaving 15 bases between them. This chain's CDR3 is CSVGGLTDHGYTF. As DNA, the CDR3 is TGCAGCGTTGGGGGTTTGACGGATCATGGCTACACCTTC.

There are many counts of this clonotype. The rearrangement joins TRBV6-1 to TRBJ1-5; the match to TRBD1 covers 7 bases. The CDR3 length is 15 residues. Germline loops: CDR1 MNHNS, CDR2 SASEGT. J gave up 5 bases and V 7 bases, and 11 bases lay outside the gene matches. The CDR3 protein is CASTLGTARYQPQHF. CDR3 DNA: TGTGCCAGCACCTTGGGGACAGCGAGATATCAGCCCCAGCATTTT.

This clonotype was recorded many times. V gene TRBV20-1 combines with J gene TRBJ2-7; tentatively, D is TRBD2 (7 bases). The CDR3 totals 15 residues. CDR1 and CDR2 from the germline V gene are DFQATT and SNEGSKA (reference sequence). V lost 0 bases and J lost 7, with 19 bases in between. CDR3 sequence reads: CSARDPLAVGGEQYF. Written as DNA, the CDR3 is TGCAGTGCTAGAGATCCCCTAGCGGTAGGGGGGGAGCAGTACTTC.

On this clonotype: Since a far larger clone is one base different, this is likely a read error. The chain carries TRBV6-1 and TRBJ1-1, with 8 bases fitting TRBD1. CDR1 is MNHNS and CDR2 is SASEGT in the germline V gene. The CDR3 extends over 13 amino acids. Here the CDR3 reads CDSSINRGTEAFF. In DNA form, the CDR3 reads TGTGACAGCAGTATAAACAGGGGGACTGAAGCTTTCTTT.

This clonotype has just one count. A much larger clone sits a single nucleotide away, making a read error possible. The V gene is TRBV6-5, the J gene TRBJ2-5, with D possibly matching TRBD2 (5 bases). Trimming took 0 bases from V and 4 from J, leaving 9 bases between them. The germline gives CDR1 MNHEY, CDR2 SVGAGI. The CDR3 totals 14 residues. This chain's CDR3 is CASSYSTIRETQYF. CDR3 sequence (DNA): TGTGCCAGCAGTTACTCGACTATTAGAGAGACCCAGTACTTC.

This clonotype was seen repeatedly, ten times or more. V gene TRBV3-1 combines with J gene TRBJ1-4; 11 nucleotides match TRBD1. The CDR3 is made up of 15 amino acids. With V trimmed by 2 bases and J by 10 bases, 6 bases remained unmatched. Germline V gene sequence: CDR1 LGHDT, CDR2 YNNKEL (reference sequence). The CDR3: CASSQTGTGGVKLFF. As DNA, the CDR3 is TGTGCCAGCAGCCAAACTGGGACAGGGGGGGTAAAACTGTTTTTT.

This clonotype was recorded at least ten times. The rearrangement joins TRBV4-3 to TRBJ1-6; 7 bases match TRBD1. This CDR3 comprises 15 residues. Unmatched junction bases numbered 11, after V lost 2 bases and J lost 13 bases. Germline V gene lookup returns CDR1 LGHNA and CDR2 YSLEER. The chain's CDR3 is CASSQLGTAWYPLHF. In DNA form, the CDR3 reads TGCGCCAGCAGCCAATTAGGGACAGCTTGGTATCCCCTCCACTTT.

The table lists this clonotype with many counts. The CDR3 reads CATRGGNTEAFF. Written as DNA, the CDR3 is TGTGCCACGAGGGGGGGGAACACTGAAGCTTTCTTT. The chain is built from TRBV19 and TRBJ1-1; tentatively, D is TRBD1 (6 bases). Between the trimmed V and J ends, which lost 10 bases and 1 base, there was a span of 10 bases. The germline V gene has CDR1 LNHDA and CDR2 SQIVND (reference sequence). This CDR3 is built from 12 residues.

In the case of this clonotype: With a much larger clone just one base away, this may be a read error. This sequence joins TRBV20-1 and TRBJ2-5; D is unresolved. Germline V gives CDR1 DFQATT, CDR2 SNEGSKA (reference sequence). The CDR3 sequence is 12 residues long. V dropped 5 bases and J dropped 0 bases, with 7 bases sitting between them. CDR3 in amino acids: CSAVEYQETQYF. CDR3 nucleotides: TGCAGTGCTGTCGAATACCAAGAGACCCAGTACTTC.

To note about this clonotype: A read error is possible here, since a much larger clone lies one base away. The rearrangement links TRBV10-3 to TRBJ2-7; no definite D call. The germline gives CDR1 ENHRY, CDR2 SYGVKD. There are 13 residues in the CDR3. The CDR3 coding sequence is TGTGTCATCAGTGAGCCCCCGGGTCACGAGCAGTACTTC. Translation gives CVISEPPGHEQYF.

The CDR3 DNA follows: TGTGCCAGCAGCCCCCAGGGACAGGGGGCGAACTATGGCTACACCTTC. Its protein product is CASSPQGQGANYGYTF. The chain couples TRBV14 to TRBJ1-2, with TRBD1 matching over 12 bases. Germline CDR1 SGHDN, CDR2 FVKESK. The J segment lost 2 bases and the V segment lost 4 bases, leaving 5 bases of the junction unmatched. CDR3 size: 16 residues.

On this clonotype: This sequence may be a read error, since a much larger clone differs from it by one base. The genes are TRBV5-1 and TRBJ2-2; 9 bases match TRBD1. Per germline, CDR1 SGHRS and CDR2 YFSETQ. J was trimmed by 13 bases and V by 1 base; bases with no gene match: 11. This CDR3 has 15 amino acids. The CDR3 is CASSLRTGDTWGLFF. DNA of the CDR3: TGCGCCAGCAGCTTGCGGACAGGGGACACCTGGGGGCTGTTTTTT.

Concerning this clonotype: Since a far larger clone is one base different, this is likely a read error. The rearrangement links TRBV12-3 or TRBV12-4 to TRBJ1-2; no definite D call. The V gene lost 5 bases and the J gene lost 7 bases, with 14 bases spanning the gap. The length of the CDR3 is 13 residues. The chain's CDR3 is CASSPMEGGGYTF. The CDR3 DNA reads as TGTGCCAGCAGTCCTATGGAGGGCGGTGGCTACACCTTC.

This clonotype was recorded a few times. Just one base apart from a much larger clone, this may be a read error. This chain uses TRBV25-1 with TRBJ1-1; D not certain. CDR1 MGHDK and CDR2 SYGVNS come from the germline V gene. V lost 4 bases and J lost 4, with 16 bases in between. The CDR3 runs to 15 residues. The CDR3 DNA follows: TGTGCCAGCAGTGTAAAGTGGGCAGCGGGCACTGAAGCTTTCTTT. Amino acids: CASSVKWAAGTEAFF.

This clonotype was found many times. The chain joins TRBV5-1 to TRBJ1-6; 10 nucleotides align to TRBD1. This CDR3 contains 17 residues. V trimming: 4 bases; J trimming: 7 bases; junction bases outside the gene matches: 11. Germline CDR1 reads SGHRS; CDR2 reads YFSETQ. The CDR3 loop is CASSRSGTGVENSPLHF. CDR3 sequence (DNA): TGCGCCAGCAGCCGGTCCGGGACAGGGGTAGAGAATTCACCCCTCCACTTT.

This chain uses TRBV12-3 or TRBV12-4 with TRBJ2-7; a possible D gene is TRBD2 (5 bases). V was clipped by 4 bases and J by 10 bases, with 26 bases between them. This CDR3 comprises 16 residues. The DNA of the CDR3 is TGTGCCAGCAGTTCCAGTTTAATGACAAAGGGAGAGGAACAGTACTTC. This sequence encodes CASSSSLMTKGEEQYF.

As for this clonotype: Its ends do not fully match the called genes, so a read error is possible. The V call is TRBV28, the J call TRBJ2-2; D unresolved. CDR1 is MDHEN, CDR2 SYDVKM, per germline. The CDR3 is 12 amino acids. This CDR3 reads CASSLFSGELFF. The CDR3 DNA reads as TGTGCCAGCAGTTTATTTTCCGGTGAGCTGTTTTTT.

This clonotype has a count of ten or more. This chain connects TRBV18 to TRBJ1-2, with D possibly matching TRBD1 (6 bases). V lost 3 bases to trimming and J lost 3 bases, with 14 bases between them. The CDR3 is 15 residues long. Germline values: CDR1 KGHSH, CDR2 LQKENI. The CDR3 spells CASSPYRESDYGYTF. The CDR3 DNA reads TGTGCCAGCTCACCCTACAGGGAGTCCGACTATGGCTACACCTTC.